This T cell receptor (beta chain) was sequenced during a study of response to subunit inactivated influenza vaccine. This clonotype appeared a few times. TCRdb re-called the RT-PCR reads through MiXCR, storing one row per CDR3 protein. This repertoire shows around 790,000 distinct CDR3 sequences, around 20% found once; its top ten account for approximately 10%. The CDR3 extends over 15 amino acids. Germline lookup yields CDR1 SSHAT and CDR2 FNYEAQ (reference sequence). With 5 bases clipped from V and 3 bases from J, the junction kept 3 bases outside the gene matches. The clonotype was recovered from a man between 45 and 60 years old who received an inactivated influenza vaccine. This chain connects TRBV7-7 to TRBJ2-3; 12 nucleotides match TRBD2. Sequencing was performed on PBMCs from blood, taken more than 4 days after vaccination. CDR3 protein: CASSQTSGRTDTQYF. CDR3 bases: TGTGCCAGCAGCCAGACTAGCGGGAGAACAGATACGCAGTATTTT.